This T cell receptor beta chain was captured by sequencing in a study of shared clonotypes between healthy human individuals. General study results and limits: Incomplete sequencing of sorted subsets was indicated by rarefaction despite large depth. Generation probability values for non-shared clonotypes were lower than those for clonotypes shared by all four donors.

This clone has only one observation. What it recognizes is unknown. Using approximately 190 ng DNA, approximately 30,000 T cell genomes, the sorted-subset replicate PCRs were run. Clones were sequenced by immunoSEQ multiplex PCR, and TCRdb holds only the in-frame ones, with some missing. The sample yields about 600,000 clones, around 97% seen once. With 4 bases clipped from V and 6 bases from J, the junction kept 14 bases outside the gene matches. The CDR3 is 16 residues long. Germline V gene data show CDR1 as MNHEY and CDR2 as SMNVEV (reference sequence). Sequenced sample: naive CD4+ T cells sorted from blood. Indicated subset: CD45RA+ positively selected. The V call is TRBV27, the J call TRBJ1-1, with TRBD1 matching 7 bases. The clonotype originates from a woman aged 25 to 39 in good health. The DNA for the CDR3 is TGTGCCAGCAGTTCGGGACAGCTCCCCATCGGGTCTGAAGCTTTCTTT. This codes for CASSSGQLPIGSEAFF.